This section outlines one T cell receptor (beta chain) sequence together with its context. This specimen belongs to a study of blood T cell repertoires in COVID-19. Study details: Collection of acute and convalescent COVID-19 samples took place in the United States, Italy and Spain.

The repertoire was sequenced with immunoSEQ multiplex PCR; TCRdb's copy has only in-frame clones and lacks some. The repertoire holds around 450,000 clones, with 90% as singletons. This TCR was sampled from a man aged 18 to 30 who had recovered from COVID-19. Sequenced sample: PBMCs or T cells enriched from blood (not recorded which).

The CDR3 DNA sequence: TGCGCCAGCAGCTTGGAGAGGCTGAACACTGAAGCTTTCTTT. Encoded protein: CASSLERLNTEAFF. This chain connects TRBV5-1 to TRBJ1-1; D is uncertain. The V end lost 0 bases, the J end lost 0 bases, and 6 bases lay between the germline ends. This CDR3 is built from 14 residues. Per germline, CDR1 SGHRS and CDR2 YFSETQ.